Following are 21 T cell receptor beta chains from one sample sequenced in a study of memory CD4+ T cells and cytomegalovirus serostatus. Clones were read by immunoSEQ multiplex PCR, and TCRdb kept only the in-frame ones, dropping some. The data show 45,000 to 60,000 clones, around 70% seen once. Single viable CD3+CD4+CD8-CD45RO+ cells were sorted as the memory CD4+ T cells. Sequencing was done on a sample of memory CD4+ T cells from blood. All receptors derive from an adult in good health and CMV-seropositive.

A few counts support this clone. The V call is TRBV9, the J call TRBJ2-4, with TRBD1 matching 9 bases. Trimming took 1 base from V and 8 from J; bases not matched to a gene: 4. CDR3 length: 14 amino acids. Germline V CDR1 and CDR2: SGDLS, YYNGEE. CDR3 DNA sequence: TGTGCCAGCAGCGTACCGGGACAGGGAGACATTCAGTACTTC. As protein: CASSVPGQGDIQYF.

CDR3 nucleotide sequence: TGTGCCAGCAGCTTAGGGCAGAACACTGAAGCTTTCTTT. This sequence encodes CASSLGQNTEAFF. The rearrangement uses TRBV7-8 and TRBJ1-1; no clear D gene. V lost 1 base and J 1 base, leaving 4 bases between the germline ends. This CDR3 spans 13 amino acids. Germline assignment: CDR1 SGHVS and CDR2 FQNEAQ.

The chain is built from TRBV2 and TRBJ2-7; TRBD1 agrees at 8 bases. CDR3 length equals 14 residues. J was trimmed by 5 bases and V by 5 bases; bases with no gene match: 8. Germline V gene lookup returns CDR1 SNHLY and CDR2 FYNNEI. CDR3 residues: CASSLQDRVHEQYF. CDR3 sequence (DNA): TGTGCCAGCAGTCTTCAGGACAGGGTCCACGAGCAGTACTTC.

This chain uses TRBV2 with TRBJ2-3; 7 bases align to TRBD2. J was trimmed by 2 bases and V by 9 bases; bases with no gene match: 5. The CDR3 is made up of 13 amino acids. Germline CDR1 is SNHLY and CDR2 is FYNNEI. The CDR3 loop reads CARGLGNTDTQYF. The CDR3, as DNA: TGTGCCAGAGGACTAGGGAACACAGATACGCAGTATTTT.

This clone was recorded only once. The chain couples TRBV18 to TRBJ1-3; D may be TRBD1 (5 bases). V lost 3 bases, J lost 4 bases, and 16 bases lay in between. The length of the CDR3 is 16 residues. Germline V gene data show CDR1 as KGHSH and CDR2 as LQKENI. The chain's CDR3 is CASSPLPPGEGNTIYF. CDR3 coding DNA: TGTGCCAGCTCACCTCTTCCACCGGGGGAAGGAAACACCATATATTTT.

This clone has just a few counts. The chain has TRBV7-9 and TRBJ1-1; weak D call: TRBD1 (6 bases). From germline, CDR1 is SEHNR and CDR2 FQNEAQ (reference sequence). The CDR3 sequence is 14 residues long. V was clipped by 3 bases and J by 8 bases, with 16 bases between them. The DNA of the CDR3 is TGTGCCAGCAGCTTCCGTGGGGGGCCCGGGGAAGCTTTCTTT. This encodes CASSFRGGPGEAFF.

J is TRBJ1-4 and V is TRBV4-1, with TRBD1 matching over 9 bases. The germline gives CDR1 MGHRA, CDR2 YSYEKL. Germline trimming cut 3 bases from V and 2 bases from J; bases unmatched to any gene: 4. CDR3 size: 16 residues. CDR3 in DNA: TGCGCCAGCAGCCATGGACAGGGGATTACTAATGAAAAACTGTTTTTT. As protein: CASSHGQGITNEKLFF.

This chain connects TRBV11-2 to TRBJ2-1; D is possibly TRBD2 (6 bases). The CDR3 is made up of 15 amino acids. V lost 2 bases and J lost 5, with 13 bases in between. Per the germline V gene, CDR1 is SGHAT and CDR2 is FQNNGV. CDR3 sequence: CASSLTAGRHNEQFF. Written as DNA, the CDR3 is TGTGCCAGCAGCTTAACGGCGGGACGCCACAATGAGCAGTTCTTC.

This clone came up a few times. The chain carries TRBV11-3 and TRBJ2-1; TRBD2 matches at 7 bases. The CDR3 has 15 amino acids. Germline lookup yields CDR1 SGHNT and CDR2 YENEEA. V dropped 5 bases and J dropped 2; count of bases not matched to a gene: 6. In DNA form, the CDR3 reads TGTGCCAGCAGCCCTTTTGGGGGGGCCTACAATGAGCAGTTCTTC. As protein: CASSPFGGAYNEQFF.

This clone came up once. The CDR3 coding sequence is TGTGCCAGCTCACTACAGGGGAGCGCAGAGACCCAGTACTTC. As protein: CASSLQGSAETQYF. The chain carries TRBV18 and TRBJ2-5; 7 bases align to TRBD1. Germline V gene data show CDR1 as KGHSH and CDR2 as LQKENI. There are 14 residues in the CDR3. After removal of 4 bases from V and 4 bases from J, the junction contained 6 bases not matched to a gene.

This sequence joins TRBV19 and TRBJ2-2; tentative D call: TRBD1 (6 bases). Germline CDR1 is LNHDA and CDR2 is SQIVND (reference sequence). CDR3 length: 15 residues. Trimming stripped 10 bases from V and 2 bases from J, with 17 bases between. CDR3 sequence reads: CATQSRGGNTGELFF. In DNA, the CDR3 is TGTGCCACCCAAAGCAGGGGCGGTAACACCGGGGAGCTGTTTTTT.

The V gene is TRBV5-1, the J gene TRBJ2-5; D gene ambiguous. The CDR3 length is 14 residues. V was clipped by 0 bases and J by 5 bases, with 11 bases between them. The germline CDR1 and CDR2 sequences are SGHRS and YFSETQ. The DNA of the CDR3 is TGCGCCAGCAGCTTGGGGGCACTGGGGGAGACCCAGTACTTC. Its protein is CASSLGALGETQYF.

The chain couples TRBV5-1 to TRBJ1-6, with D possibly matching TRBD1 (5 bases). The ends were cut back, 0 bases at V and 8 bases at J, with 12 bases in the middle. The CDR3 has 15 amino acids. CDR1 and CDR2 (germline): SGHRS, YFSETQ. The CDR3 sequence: CASSLGPGGDSPLHF. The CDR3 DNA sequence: TGCGCCAGCAGCTTGGGGCCTGGGGGGGATTCACCCCTCCACTTT. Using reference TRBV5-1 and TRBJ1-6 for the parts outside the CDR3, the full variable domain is KAGVTQTPRYLIKTRGQQVTLSCSPISGHRSVSWYQQTPGQGLQFLFEYFSETQRNKGNFPGRFSGRQFSNSRSEMNVSTLELGDSALYLCASSLGPGGDSPLHFGNGTRLTVT.

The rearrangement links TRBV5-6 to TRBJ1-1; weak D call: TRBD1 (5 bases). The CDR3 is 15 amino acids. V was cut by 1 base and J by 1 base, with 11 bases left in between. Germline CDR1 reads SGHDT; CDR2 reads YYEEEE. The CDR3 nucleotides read TGTGCCAGCAGCTTGCTCACAGGCAAGAACACTGAAGCTTTCTTT. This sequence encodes CASSLLTGKNTEAFF.

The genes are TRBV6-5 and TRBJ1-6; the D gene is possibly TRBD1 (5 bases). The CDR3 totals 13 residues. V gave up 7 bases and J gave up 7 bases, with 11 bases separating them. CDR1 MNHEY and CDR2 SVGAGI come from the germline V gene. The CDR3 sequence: CASKRGGNSPLHF. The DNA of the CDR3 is TGTGCCAGCAAGCGGGGCGGGAATTCACCCCTCCACTTT.

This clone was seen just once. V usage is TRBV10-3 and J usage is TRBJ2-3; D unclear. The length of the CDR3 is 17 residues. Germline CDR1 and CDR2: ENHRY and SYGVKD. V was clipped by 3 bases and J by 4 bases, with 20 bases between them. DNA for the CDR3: TGTGCCATCAGTGAAGGCGGTGGATACACCGAAGCAGATACGCAGTATTTT. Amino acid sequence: CAISEGGGYTEADTQYF.

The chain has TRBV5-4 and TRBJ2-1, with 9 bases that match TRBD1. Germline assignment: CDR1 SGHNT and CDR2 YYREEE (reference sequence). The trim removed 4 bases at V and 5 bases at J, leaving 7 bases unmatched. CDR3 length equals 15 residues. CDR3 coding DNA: TGTGCCAGCAGCCGTCGGACAGGGGACCACAATGAGCAGTTCTTC. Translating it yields CASSRRTGDHNEQFF. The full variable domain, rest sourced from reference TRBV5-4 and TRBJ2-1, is ETGVTQSPTHLIKTRGQQVTLRCSSQSGHNTVSWYQQALGQGPQFIFQYYREEENGRGNFPPRFSGLQFPNYSSELNVNALELDDSALYLCASSRRTGDHNEQFFGPGTRLTVL.

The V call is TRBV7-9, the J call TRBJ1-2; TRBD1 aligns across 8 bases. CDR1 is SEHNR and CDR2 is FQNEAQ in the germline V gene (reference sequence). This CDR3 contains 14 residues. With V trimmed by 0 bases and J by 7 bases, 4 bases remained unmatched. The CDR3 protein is CASSLAGRGLGYTF. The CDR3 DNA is TGTGCCAGCAGCTTAGCGGGCAGGGGGCTTGGCTACACCTTC.

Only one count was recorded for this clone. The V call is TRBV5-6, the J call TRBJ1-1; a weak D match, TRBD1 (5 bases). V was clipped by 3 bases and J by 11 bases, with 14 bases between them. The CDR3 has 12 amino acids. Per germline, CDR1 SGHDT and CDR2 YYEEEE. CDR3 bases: TGTGCCAGCAGCTCGGAGGGACTTCTGGCTTTCTTT. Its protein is CASSSEGLLAFF.

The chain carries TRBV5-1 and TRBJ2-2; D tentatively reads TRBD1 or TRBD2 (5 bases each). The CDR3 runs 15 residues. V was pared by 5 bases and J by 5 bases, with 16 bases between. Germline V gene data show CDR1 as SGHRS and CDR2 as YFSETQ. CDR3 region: CASSRAGTLTGELFF. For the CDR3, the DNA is TGCGCCAGCAGTCGGGCCGGGACGTTGACCGGGGAGCTGTTTTTT. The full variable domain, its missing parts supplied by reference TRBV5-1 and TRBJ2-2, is KAGVTQTPRYLIKTRGQQVTLSCSPISGHRSVSWYQQTPGQGLQFLFEYFSETQRNKGNFPGRFSGRQFSNSRSEMNVSTLELGDSALYLCASSRAGTLTGELFFGEGSRLTVL.

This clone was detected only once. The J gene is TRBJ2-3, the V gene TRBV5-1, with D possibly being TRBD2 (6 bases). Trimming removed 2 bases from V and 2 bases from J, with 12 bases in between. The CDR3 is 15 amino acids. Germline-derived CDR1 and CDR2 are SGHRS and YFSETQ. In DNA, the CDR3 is TGCGCCAGCAGCTTCTCTAGCGAGAACACAGATACGCAGTATTTT. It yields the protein CASSFSSENTDTQYF.